These T cell receptor beta chains were read from a single sample in a study of cytomegalovirus exposure and HLA in healthy donors. This table comes from immunoSEQ multiplex PCR, and its TCRdb copy is limited to in-frame clones, with some not included. The data contain 150,000 or so clones, approximately 86% of them singletons. The sequenced sample was PBMCs. Source of these receptors: a man between 18 and 29 years old in good health and CMV-seropositive. Each CDR3 is given with its conserved first and last residue. D genes are given only for firm matches. For some rows the clone size is stated as once, few or many, or as a class when expanded; others skip it.

V	D	size	J	CDR3	DNA
TRBV5-4	TRBD2	few	TRBJ2-7	CASSSPGLAGAYEQYF	TGTGCCAGCAGCTCGCCGGGACTAGCGGGAGCCTACGAGCAGTACTTC
TRBV4-1	TRBD2	-	TRBJ2-3	CASSQAPPGLAGGPSSDTQYF	TGCGCCAGCAGCCAAGCCCCCCCGGGACTAGCGGGAGGGCCCTCGTCAGATACGCAGTATTTT
TRBV6-6	TRBD1	-	TRBJ1-5	CASSPRTGDSNQPQHF	TGTGCCAGCAGCCCACGGACAGGGGATAGCAATCAGCCCCAGCATTTT
TRBV6-6	-	-	TRBJ2-7	CASRTGQNEQYF	TGTGCCAGCAGAACCGGACAAAACGAGCAGTACTTC
TRBV27	TRBD2	-	TRBJ2-1	CASSHLRGSGFYNEQFF	TGTGCCAGCAGTCACCTAAGGGGTAGCGGGTTCTACAATGAGCAGTTCTTC
TRBV5-3	-	-	TRBJ2-5	CARSPIVPPGPMGGYKKETQYF	TGTGCCAGAAGCCCGATCGTCCCCCCCGGACCCATGGGGGGATATAAAAAAGAGACCCAGTACTTC
TRBV4-1	-	-	TRBJ2-7	CASSHIQTTYEQYF	TGCGCCAGCAGCCACATCCAGACTACCTACGAGCAGTACTTC
TRBV9	TRBD2	-	TRBJ2-3	CASGIGRGNSDTQYF	TGTGCCAGCGGAATCGGGAGGGGGAACTCAGATACGCAGTATTTT
TRBV9	-	-	TRBJ2-3	CASSEGVHTDTQYF	TGTGCCAGCAGTGAAGGGGTCCACACAGATACGCAGTATTTT
TRBV6-1	-	-	TRBJ1-5	CASVPGENAYQPQHF	TGTGCCAGCGTGCCGGGAGAAAACGCGTATCAGCCCCAGCATTTT
TRBV7-9	-	-	TRBJ1-3	CASSSTDFSGNTIYF	TGTGCCAGCAGTTCGACAGATTTCTCTGGAAACACCATATATTTT
TRBV9	-	-	TRBJ1-2	CASSPTGGVPLYGYTF	TGTGCCAGCAGCCCGACGGGCGGGGTTCCTCTATATGGCTACACCTTC
TRBV5-6	-	-	TRBJ2-7	CASSGTGHSRDEQYF	TGTGCCAGCAGCGGGACGGGACATAGCCGGGACGAGCAGTACTTC
TRBV19	-	-	TRBJ1-5	CASSISYNQPQHF	TGTGCCAGTAGTATATCGTACAATCAGCCCCAGCATTTT
TRBV27	TRBD1	-	TRBJ1-1	CALTSAGGTEAFF	TGTGCCCTTACTTCGGCAGGGGGTACTGAAGCTTTCTTT
TRBV30	-	-	TRBJ2-1	CAWSVLERLSSYNEQFF	TGTGCCTGGAGTGTCTTGGAGCGGCTCAGCTCCTACAATGAGCAGTTCTTC
TRBV4-1	-	-	TRBJ1-4	CASSQDSGGRGREKLFF	TGCGCCAGCAGCCAAGATTCGGGTGGCAGGGGCAGGGAAAAACTGTTTTTT
TRBV27	TRBD2	-	TRBJ2-1	CASSRLAAEQFF	TGTGCCAGCAGCCGCCTAGCGGCTGAGCAGTTCTTC
TRBV2	TRBD1	few	TRBJ1-2	CASRKQGADGYTF	TGTGCCAGCAGGAAACAGGGGGCGGATGGCTACACCTTC
TRBV7-3	-	-	TRBJ2-6	CASSLKAAKSGANVLTF	TGTGCCAGCAGCTTAAAGGCAGCGAAGTCTGGGGCCAACGTCCTGACTTTC
TRBV5-1	TRBD2	-	TRBJ2-5	CASRSLLAGEVETQYF	TGCGCCAGCAGATCCCTATTAGCGGGAGAAGTAGAGACCCAGTACTTC
TRBV7-6	-	-	TRBJ2-5	CASSRSGGKETQYF	TGTGCCAGCAGCCGAAGCGGAGGGAAAGAGACCCAGTACTTC
TRBV4-3	TRBD2	-	TRBJ2-3	CASSQDKAGGTQNTQYF	TGCGCCAGCAGCCAAGATAAAGCGGGGGGAACACAGAATACGCAGTATTTT
TRBV6-5	-	-	TRBJ2-7	CASSGTVLALGEQYF	TGTGCCAGCAGTGGGACGGTACTAGCTCTGGGCGAGCAGTACTTC
TRBV5-5	-	-	TRBJ1-5	CASSSSERVNQPQHF	TGTGCCAGCAGCTCTTCCGAACGGGTCAATCAGCCCCAGCATTTT